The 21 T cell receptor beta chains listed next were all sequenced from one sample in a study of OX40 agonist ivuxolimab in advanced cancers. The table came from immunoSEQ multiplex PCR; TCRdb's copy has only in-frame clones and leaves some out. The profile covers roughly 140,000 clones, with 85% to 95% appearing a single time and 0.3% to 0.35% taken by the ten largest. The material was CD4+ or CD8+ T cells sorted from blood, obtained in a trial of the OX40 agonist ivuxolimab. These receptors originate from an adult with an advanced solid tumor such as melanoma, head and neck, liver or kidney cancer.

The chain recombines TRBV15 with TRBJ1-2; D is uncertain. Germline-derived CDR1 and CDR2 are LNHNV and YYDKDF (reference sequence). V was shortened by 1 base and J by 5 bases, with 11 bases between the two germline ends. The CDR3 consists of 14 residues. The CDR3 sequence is CATSRADGGYGYTF. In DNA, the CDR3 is TGTGCCACCAGCAGAGCAGACGGAGGATATGGCTACACCTTC.

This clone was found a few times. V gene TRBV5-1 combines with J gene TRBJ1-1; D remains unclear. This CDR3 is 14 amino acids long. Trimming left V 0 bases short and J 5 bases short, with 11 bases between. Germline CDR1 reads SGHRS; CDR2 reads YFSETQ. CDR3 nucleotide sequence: TGCGCCAGCAGCTTGGGTAGGGAAGGGACTGAAGCTTTCTTT. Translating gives CASSLGREGTEAFF.

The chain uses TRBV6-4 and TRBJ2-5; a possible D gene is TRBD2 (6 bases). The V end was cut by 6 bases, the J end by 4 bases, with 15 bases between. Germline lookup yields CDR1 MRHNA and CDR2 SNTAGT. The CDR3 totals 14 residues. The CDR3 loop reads CASRVRGRRETQYF. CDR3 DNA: TGTGCCAGCAGGGTCCGGGGGAGGAGAGAGACCCAGTACTTC.

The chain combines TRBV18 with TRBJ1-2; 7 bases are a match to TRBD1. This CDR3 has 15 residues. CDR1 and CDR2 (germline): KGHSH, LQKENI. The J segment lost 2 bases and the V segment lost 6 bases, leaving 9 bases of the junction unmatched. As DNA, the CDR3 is TGTGCCAGCTCTACTTACAGGGGAACAAACTATGGCTACACCTTC. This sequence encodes CASSTYRGTNYGYTF.

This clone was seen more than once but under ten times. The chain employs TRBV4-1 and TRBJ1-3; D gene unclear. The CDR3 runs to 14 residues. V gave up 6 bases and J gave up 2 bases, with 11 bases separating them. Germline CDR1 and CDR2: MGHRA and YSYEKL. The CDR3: CASSQPAAGNTIYF. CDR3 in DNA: TGCGCCAGCAGTCAGCCGGCAGCTGGAAACACCATATATTTT.

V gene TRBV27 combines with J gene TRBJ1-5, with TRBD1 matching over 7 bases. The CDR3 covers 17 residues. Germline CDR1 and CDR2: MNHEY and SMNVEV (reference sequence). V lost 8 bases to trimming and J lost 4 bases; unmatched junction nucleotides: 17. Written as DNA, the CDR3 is TGTGCCAGCGGAATAGGGGCCAGGGGGACGATAAATCAGCCCCAGCATTTT. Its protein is CASGIGARGTINQPQHF.

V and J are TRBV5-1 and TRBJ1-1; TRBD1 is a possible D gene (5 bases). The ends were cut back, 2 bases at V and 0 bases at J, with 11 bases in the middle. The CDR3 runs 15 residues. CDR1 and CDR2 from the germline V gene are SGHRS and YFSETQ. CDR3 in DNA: TGCGCCAGCAGCTTAGCGGGGGGAATGAACACTGAAGCTTTCTTT. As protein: CASSLAGGMNTEAFF.

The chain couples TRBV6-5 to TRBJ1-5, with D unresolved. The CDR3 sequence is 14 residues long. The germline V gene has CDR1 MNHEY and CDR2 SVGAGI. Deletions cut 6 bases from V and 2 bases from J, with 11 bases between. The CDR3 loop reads CASSPDNRNQPQHF. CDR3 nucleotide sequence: TGTGCCAGCAGCCCCGACAATCGCAATCAGCCCCAGCATTTT.

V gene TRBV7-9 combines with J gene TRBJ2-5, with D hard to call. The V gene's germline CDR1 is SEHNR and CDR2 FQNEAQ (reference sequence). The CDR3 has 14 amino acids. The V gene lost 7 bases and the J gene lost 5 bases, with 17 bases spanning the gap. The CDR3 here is CASTNGPLGETQYF. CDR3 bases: TGTGCCAGCACCAACGGTCCATTGGGGGAGACCCAGTACTTC.

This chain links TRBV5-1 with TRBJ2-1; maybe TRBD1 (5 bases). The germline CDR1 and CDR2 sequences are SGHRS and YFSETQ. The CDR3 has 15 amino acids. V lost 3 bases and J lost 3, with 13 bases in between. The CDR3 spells CASSSGHTGYNEQFF. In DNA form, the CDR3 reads TGCGCCAGCAGCTCTGGACACACCGGCTACAATGAGCAGTTCTTC.

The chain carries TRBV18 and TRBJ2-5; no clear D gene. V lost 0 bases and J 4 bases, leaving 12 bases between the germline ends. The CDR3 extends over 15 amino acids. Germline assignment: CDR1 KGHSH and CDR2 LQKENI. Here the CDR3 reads CASSPPGLGRETQYF. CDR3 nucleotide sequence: TGTGCCAGCTCACCACCGGGTCTCGGCCGAGAGACCCAGTACTTC.

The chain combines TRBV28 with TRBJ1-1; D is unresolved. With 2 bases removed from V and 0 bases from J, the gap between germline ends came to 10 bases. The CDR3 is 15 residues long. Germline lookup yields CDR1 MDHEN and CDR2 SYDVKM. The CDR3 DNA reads TGTGCCAGCAGTTTACCAAGACGGGTGAACACTGAAGCTTTCTTT. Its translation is CASSLPRRVNTEAFF.

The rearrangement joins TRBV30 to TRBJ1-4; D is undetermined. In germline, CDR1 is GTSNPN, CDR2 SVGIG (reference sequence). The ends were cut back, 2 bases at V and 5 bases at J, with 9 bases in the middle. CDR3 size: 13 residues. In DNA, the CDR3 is TGTGCCTGGAGTCTCAATCTCAATGAAAAACTGTTTTTT. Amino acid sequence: CAWSLNLNEKLFF.

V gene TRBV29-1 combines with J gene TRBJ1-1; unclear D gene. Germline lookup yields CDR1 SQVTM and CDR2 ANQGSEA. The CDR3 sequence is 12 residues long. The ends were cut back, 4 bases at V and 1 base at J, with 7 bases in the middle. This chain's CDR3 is CSVGSPNTEAFF. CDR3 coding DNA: TGCAGCGTTGGCAGCCCGAACACTGAAGCTTTCTTT.

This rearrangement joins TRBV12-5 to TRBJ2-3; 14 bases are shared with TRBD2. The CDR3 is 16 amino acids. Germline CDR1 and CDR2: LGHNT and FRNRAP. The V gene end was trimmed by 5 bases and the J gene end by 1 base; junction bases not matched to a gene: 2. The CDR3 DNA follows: TGTGCTAGTGGTGGGGGACTAGCGGGAGGCACAGATACGCAGTATTTT. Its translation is CASGGGLAGGTDTQYF.

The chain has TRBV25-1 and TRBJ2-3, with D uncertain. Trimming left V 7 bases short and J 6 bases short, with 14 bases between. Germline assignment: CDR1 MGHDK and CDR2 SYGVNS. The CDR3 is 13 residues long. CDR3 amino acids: CASTLFGGDTQYF. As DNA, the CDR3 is TGTGCCAGCACCCTGTTCGGTGGGGATACGCAGTATTTT.

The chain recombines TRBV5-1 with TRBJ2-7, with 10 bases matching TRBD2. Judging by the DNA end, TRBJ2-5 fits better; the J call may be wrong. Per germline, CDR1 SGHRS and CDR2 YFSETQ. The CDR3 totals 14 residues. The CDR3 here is CASSPGTSEETQYF. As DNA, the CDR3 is TGCGCCAGCAGTCCCGGGACTAGCGAGGAGACCCAGTACTTC.

This CDR3 is CASSQTTSGVLIGTDTQYF. The CDR3 DNA reads TGTGCCAGCAGTCAGACGACTAGCGGAGTTTTAATCGGGACAGATACGCAGTATTTT. The chain carries TRBV28 and TRBJ2-3, with 9 bases identical to TRBD2. The CDR3 is made up of 19 amino acids. Germline loops: CDR1 MDHEN, CDR2 SYDVKM. V was clipped by 5 bases and J by 3 bases; unmatched bases: 18. Filled out from reference TRBV28 and TRBJ2-3, the complete variable domain reads DVKVTQSSRYLVKRTGEKVFLECVQDMDHENMFWYRQDPGLGLRLIYFSYDVKMKEKGDIPEGYSVSREKKERFSLILESASTNQTSMYLCASSQTTSGVLIGTDTQYFGPGTRLTVL.

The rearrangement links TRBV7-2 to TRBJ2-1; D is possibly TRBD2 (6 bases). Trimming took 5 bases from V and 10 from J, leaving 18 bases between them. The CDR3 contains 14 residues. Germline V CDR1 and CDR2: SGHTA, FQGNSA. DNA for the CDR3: TGTGCCAGCAGCGGGCGGGACTGGGCGTACGAGCAGTTCTTC. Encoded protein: CASSGRDWAYEQFF.

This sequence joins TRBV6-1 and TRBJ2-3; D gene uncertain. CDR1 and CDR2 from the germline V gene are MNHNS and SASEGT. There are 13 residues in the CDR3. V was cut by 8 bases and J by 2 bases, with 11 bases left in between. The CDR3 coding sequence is TGTGCCAGCTCGCCAGGCCCCACAGATACGCAGTATTTT. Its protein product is CASSPGPTDTQYF.

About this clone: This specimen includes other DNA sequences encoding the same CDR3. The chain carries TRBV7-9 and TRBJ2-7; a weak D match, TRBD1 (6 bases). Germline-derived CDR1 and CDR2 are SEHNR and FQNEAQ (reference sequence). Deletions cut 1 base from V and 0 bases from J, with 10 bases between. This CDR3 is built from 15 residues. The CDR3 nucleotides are TGTGCCAGCAGCTTAGGGCAGGGGATCTCCTACGAGCAGTACTTC. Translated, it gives CASSLGQGISYEQYF.